A selection of T cell receptor beta chains follows, all from one sample in a study of blood T cells in healthy people across ages. TCRdb called the 5' RACE reads again in MiXCR, with one record for every CDR3 protein. The sample lists approximately 2,000,000 distinct CDR3 sequences, about two fifths occurring once. The sample comprised blood. The receptors were gathered from a human donor in good health. Each CDR3 is given with its conserved first and last residue. Each record gives: CDR3 protein, CDR3 DNA, D gene, clone size, V gene, J gene. D genes are given only for firm matches. Only some rows state a clone size, as once, few, many or a class for expanded clones.

CDR3aa: CASSLAELAGVETQYF
CDR3nt: TGTGCCAGCAGCTTAGCGGAACTAGCGGGCGTAGAGACCCAGTACTTC
d_gene: TRBD2
abundance: NA
v_gene: TRBV7-9
j_gene: TRBJ2-5

CDR3aa: CASSYGGVGEQFF
CDR3nt: TGTGCCAGCAGTTACGGAGGGGTAGGTGAGCAGTTCTTC
d_gene: NA
abundance: NA
v_gene: TRBV6-2/TRBV6-3
j_gene: TRBJ2-1

CDR3aa: CASSPYRGTYEQYF
CDR3nt: TGTGCCAGCAGTCCCTACAGGGGGACCTACGAGCAGTACTTC
d_gene: TRBD1
abundance: NA
v_gene: TRBV27
j_gene: TRBJ2-7

CDR3aa: CASRGPPSYEQYF
CDR3nt: TGTGCCAGCAGGGGACCCCCGTCCTACGAGCAGTACTTC
d_gene: NA
abundance: NA
v_gene: TRBV27
j_gene: TRBJ2-7

CDR3aa: CASSVFGTGNTEAFF
CDR3nt: TGTGCCAGCAGCGTTTTCGGGACAGGGAACACTGAAGCTTTCTTT
d_gene: TRBD1
abundance: few
v_gene: TRBV12-3/TRBV12-4
j_gene: TRBJ1-1

CDR3aa: CASGLRPGQAPFLAFF
CDR3nt: TGTGCCAGCGGCCTCCGTCCTGGACAGGCCCCATTCCTGGCTTTCTTT
d_gene: TRBD1
abundance: NA
v_gene: TRBV7-9
j_gene: TRBJ1-1

CDR3aa: CAGGDMGSYNEQFF
CDR3nt: TGTGCCGGCGGAGATATGGGGTCCTACAATGAGCAGTTCTTC
d_gene: NA
abundance: few
v_gene: TRBV6-5
j_gene: TRBJ2-1

CDR3aa: CASSVDRGLNSPLHF
CDR3nt: TGTGCCAGCAGCGTTGACAGGGGGCTTAATTCACCCCTCCACTTT
d_gene: TRBD1
abundance: NA
v_gene: TRBV9
j_gene: TRBJ1-6

CDR3aa: CSARVVPGVQETQYF
CDR3nt: TGCAGTGCTAGAGTCGTACCAGGGGTTCAAGAGACCCAGTACTTC
d_gene: NA
abundance: many
v_gene: TRBV20-1
j_gene: TRBJ2-5

CDR3aa: CASSQPGTKDTQYF
CDR3nt: TGCGCCAGCAGCCAACCGGGAACGAAGGATACGCAGTATTTT
d_gene: NA
abundance: few
v_gene: TRBV4-1
j_gene: TRBJ2-3

CDR3aa: CSAPLRDRGHVGELFF
CDR3nt: TGCAGTGCCCCGCTCCGGGACAGGGGGCATGTCGGGGAGCTGTTTTTT
d_gene: TRBD1
abundance: NA
v_gene: TRBV20-1
j_gene: TRBJ2-2

CDR3aa: CASSPGNGAHEQFF
CDR3nt: TGTGCCAGCAGCCCTGGTAATGGGGCCCACGAGCAGTTCTTC
d_gene: NA
abundance: NA
v_gene: TRBV7-3
j_gene: TRBJ2-1

CDR3aa: CASSTRFNNEQFF
CDR3nt: TGTGCCAGCTCTACGAGGTTCAACAATGAGCAGTTCTTC
d_gene: NA
abundance: NA
v_gene: TRBV7-2
j_gene: TRBJ2-1

CDR3aa: CATSRGAGEVDEQFF
CDR3nt: TGTGCCACCAGCAGGGGAGCAGGAGAAGTTGATGAGCAGTTCTTC
d_gene: NA
abundance: NA
v_gene: TRBV15
j_gene: TRBJ2-1

CDR3aa: CASQGAGTRYEQYF
CDR3nt: TGTGCCTCCCAAGGGGCGGGGACCCGCTACGAGCAGTACTTC
d_gene: NA
abundance: NA
v_gene: TRBV2
j_gene: TRBJ2-7

CDR3aa: CASSQLLAGAIYNEQFF
CDR3nt: TGTGCCAGCAGCCAACTTCTAGCGGGAGCGATCTACAATGAGCAGTTCTTC
d_gene: TRBD2
abundance: NA
v_gene: TRBV4-2
j_gene: TRBJ2-1

CDR3aa: CASSQELASNEQFF
CDR3nt: TGCGCCAGCAGCCAAGAGCTAGCTAGCAATGAGCAGTTCTTC
d_gene: NA
abundance: few
v_gene: TRBV4-1
j_gene: TRBJ2-1